This T cell receptor (beta chain) was documented in a study of T cell responses to AZD1222 COVID-19 vaccine. Study results and limitations: The span of vaccine-associated CD4 TCRs extended across spike, with dominance at 160-218 and 743-854.

About this clone itself: What it recognizes is unknown.

V lost 0 bases and J 1 base, leaving 9 bases between the germline ends. The CDR3 consists of 15 residues. CDR1 is LGHNA and CDR2 is YSLEER in the germline V gene. Using immunoSEQ multiplex PCR, the repertoire was profiled, and TCRdb retains in-frame clones only, with some absent. The sample holds about 100,000 clones; more than 75% are singletons and the top ten take about 9.4%. This clonotype was obtained from an adult who received the AZD1222 COVID-19 vaccine. This rearrangement joins TRBV4-3 to TRBJ1-2; D gene ambiguous. The sequencing here drew on peripheral blood, taken 28 days after the second AZD1222 dose. The CDR3 is CASSQEASFNYGYTF. In DNA, the CDR3 is TGCGCCAGCAGCCAAGAGGCCAGCTTTAACTATGGCTACACCTTC.